The 21 T cell receptor beta chains in this list originate from one sample, sequenced in a study of blood T cell repertoires in COVID-19 (dated by TCRdb to about 2020). Receptor amplification or capture employed the immunoSEQ multiplex PCR assay. TCRdb re-hosts the immuneACCESS table, in-frame sequences only. Its copies lack some clones; in the studies checked, an unresolved V gene accounts for under half of them, and the cause for the rest is not known. The sample records 150,000 to 200,000 clones, 80% to 90% of which are singletons. Roughly 9.7% of the sample belongs to the ten largest clones. The specimen was peripheral blood. These receptors all stem from a woman aged 55-70 years with COVID-19, enrolled during active disease.

The chain uses TRBV7-8 and TRBJ2-3, with D maybe TRBD2 (6 bases). The CDR3 spans 14 residues. Germline V gives CDR1 SGHVS, CDR2 FQNEAQ. V was clipped by 5 bases and J by 1 base, with 10 bases between them. For the CDR3, the DNA is TGTGCCAGCAGCCGGGACTCCGGCACAGATACGCAGTATTTT. Protein: CASSRDSGTDTQYF. The full variable domain, in which reference TRBV7-8 and TRBJ2-3 provide the parts outside the CDR3, is GAGVSQSPRYKVAKRGQDVALRCDPISGHVSLFWYQQALGQGPEFLTYFQNEAQLDKSGLPSDRFFAERPEGSVSTLKIQRTQQEDSAVYLCASSRDSGTDTQYFGPGTRLTVL.

The chain has TRBV28 and TRBJ1-1; TRBD1 might be the D (6 bases). CDR1 and CDR2 (germline): MDHEN, SYDVKM. V lost 7 bases to trimming and J lost 8 bases, with 11 bases between them. This CDR3 has 11 amino acids. The CDR3 here is CASNRDKEAFF. In DNA, the CDR3 is TGTGCCAGCAACCGGGACAAGGAAGCTTTCTTT.

This clone was observed once. The chain couples TRBV11-3 to TRBJ2-3; 7 bases are a match to TRBD2. The V segment lost 1 base and the J segment 2 bases; nucleotides outside the gene matches: 9. Per germline, CDR1 SGHNT and CDR2 YENEEA. This CDR3 region has 17 residues. CDR3: CASSLGAAGSVTDTQYF. CDR3 DNA: TGTGCCAGCAGCTTAGGGGCAGCGGGGTCTGTCACAGATACGCAGTATTTT.

The genes are TRBV28 and TRBJ2-1; a possible D gene is TRBD2 (5 bases). Trimming stripped 3 bases from V and 3 bases from J, with 9 bases between. CDR1 is MDHEN and CDR2 is SYDVKM in the germline V gene. The CDR3 covers 14 residues. The CDR3 coding sequence is TGTGCCAGCAGTTTGAAACGGGACTACAATGAGCAGTTCTTC. Protein: CASSLKRDYNEQFF.

This chain uses TRBV9 with TRBJ2-3; no firm D call. The ends were cut back, 0 bases at V and 2 bases at J, with 13 bases in the middle. There are 16 residues in the CDR3. In germline, CDR1 is SGDLS, CDR2 YYNGEE. CDR3 amino acids: CASSVGSGRSTDTQYF. CDR3 in DNA: TGTGCCAGCAGCGTAGGCTCTGGCAGATCCACAGATACGCAGTATTTT. The entire variable domain, with the rest obtained from reference TRBV9 and TRBJ2-3, is as follows: DSGVTQTPKHLITATGQRVTLRCSPRSGDLSVYWYQQSLDQGLQFLIQYYNGEERAKGNILERFSAQQFPDLHSELNLSSLELGDSALYFCASSVGSGRSTDTQYFGPGTRLTVL.

J is TRBJ1-1 and V is TRBV18, with 7 bases that match TRBD1. From germline, CDR1 is KGHSH and CDR2 LQKENI. V shed 5 bases, J shed 4 bases, and the junction held 10 bases outside the gene matches. This CDR3 region has 15 residues. CDR3 in DNA: TGTGCCAGCTCAAGCACAGGGGATGTGAGCACTGAAGCTTTCTTT. This encodes CASSSTGDVSTEAFF.

The J gene is TRBJ1-1, the V gene TRBV29-1; tentative D call: TRBD1 (5 bases). This CDR3 is built from 14 residues. V gave up 6 bases and J gave up 3 bases, with 17 bases separating them. CDR1 SQVTM and CDR2 ANQGSEA come from the germline V gene. The CDR3 loop is CSVGWVGGDTEAFF. The CDR3 nucleotides read TGCAGCGTCGGTTGGGTCGGAGGGGACACTGAAGCTTTCTTT. The full variable domain, its missing parts supplied by reference TRBV29-1 and TRBJ1-1, is SAVISQKPSRDICQRGTSLTIQCQVDSQVTMMFWYRQQPGQSLTLIATANQGSEATYESGFVIDKFPISRPNLTFSTLTVSNMSPEDSSIYLCSVGWVGGDTEAFFGQGTRLTVV.

V is TRBV12-2 and J is TRBJ2-3; the DNA was not compared with TRBD2, the D call given in the table. TRBV12-2 is a pseudogene. This CDR3 contains 16 residues. Here the CDR3 DNA reads TGTGCAAGTCGCCCCATTAGCGGGAGCGTAACAGATACGCAGTATTTT. Translation: CASRPISGSVTDTQYF.

J is TRBJ1-3 and V is TRBV30; 11 nucleotides match TRBD1. The ends lost 4 bases at V and 7 bases at J; junction bases unmatched: 6. The CDR3 consists of 14 residues. Germline V gene sequence: CDR1 GTSNPN, CDR2 SVGIG (reference sequence). CDR3 in DNA: TGTGCCTGGACCCGGGACAGGGGGAAGAACACCATATATTTT. Amino acids: CAWTRDRGKNTIYF. The full variable domain, with the rest looked up from reference TRBV30 and TRBJ1-3, is SQTIHQWPATLVQPVGSPLSLECTVEGTSNPNLYWYRQAAGRGLQLLFYSVGIGQISSEVPQNLSASRPQDRQFILSSKKLLLSDSGFYLCAWTRDRGKNTIYFGEGSWLTVV.

The gene calls are TRBV6-6 and TRBJ2-7, with 9 bases fitting TRBD1. The V segment lost 2 bases and the J segment 5 bases; nucleotides outside the gene matches: 7. CDR1 and CDR2 (germline): MNHNY, SVGAGI (reference sequence). CDR3 size: 15 residues. The CDR3 is CASSYEGTGLHEQYF. CDR3 nucleotides: TGTGCCAGCAGTTACGAAGGGACAGGGTTGCACGAGCAGTACTTC.

V is TRBV7-9 and J is TRBJ2-5; a weak D match, TRBD1 (6 bases). The V end was cut by 5 bases, the J end by 5 bases, with 18 bases between. This CDR3 comprises 15 residues. Germline V lookup: CDR1 SEHNR, CDR2 FQNEAQ (reference sequence). CDR3: CASSPGAGALETQYF. The CDR3 DNA reads TGTGCCAGCAGCCCAGGCGCAGGGGCGCTTGAGACCCAGTACTTC.

The rearrangement joins TRBV28 to TRBJ1-5; D gene unclear. V lost 1 base and J lost 2, with 9 bases in between. The CDR3 is 15 amino acids. In germline, CDR1 is MDHEN, CDR2 SYDVKM. The CDR3 DNA reads TGTGCCAGCAGTTTATTACAGATGGGCAATCAGCCCCAGCATTTT. Amino acid sequence: CASSLLQMGNQPQHF.

The V gene is TRBV3-1 (or the pseudogene TRBV3-2), the J gene TRBJ1-6; 8 bases agree with TRBD1. The CDR3 covers 15 residues. Germline V gives CDR1 LGHDT, CDR2 YNNKEL (reference sequence). Losses at the gene ends were 4 bases for V and 8 bases for J; bases not matched to a gene: 7. The CDR3 region is CASSPRYRGDSPLHF. The CDR3 region has the DNA TGTGCCAGCAGCCCAAGATACAGGGGGGATTCACCCCTCCACTTT.

This clone was recorded once. V gene TRBV6-2 or TRBV6-3 combines with J gene TRBJ1-2; tentative D call: TRBD1 (5 bases). V shed 4 bases and J shed 5 bases, with 23 bases lying between them. The V gene's germline CDR1 is MNHEY and CDR2 SVGEGT. The CDR3 runs to 17 residues. The CDR3 reads CASSSPPGTRPGYGYTF. The CDR3 coding sequence is TGTGCCAGCAGTTCCCCACCTGGGACTCGACCGGGTTATGGCTACACCTTC.

The V gene is TRBV4-2, the J gene TRBJ2-1, with D possibly being TRBD2 (5 bases). V was clipped by 4 bases and J by 0 bases, with 19 bases between them. Germline V gives CDR1 LGHNA, CDR2 YNFKEQ. This CDR3 spans 18 amino acids. The CDR3 nucleotides read TGTGCCAGCAGCCTCCATGCCCTGTGGAGGAGCTCCTACAATGAGCAGTTCTTC. Translation gives CASSLHALWRSSYNEQFF.

The table lists this clone with a few counts. The chain recombines TRBV4-3 with TRBJ2-1, with 12 bases identical to TRBD2. Germline V gene lookup returns CDR1 LGHNA and CDR2 YSLEER. Trimming took 2 bases from V and 5 from J; bases not matched to a gene: 4. The CDR3 extends over 16 amino acids. The CDR3 sequence: CASSQQTSGSHNEQFF. CDR3 sequence (DNA): TGCGCCAGCAGCCAACAGACTAGCGGGAGTCACAATGAGCAGTTCTTC.

CDR3 nucleotide sequence: TGTGCCAGCAGCCCCAGTATTAGGTCAGGGGCCTTCTCCTACGAGCAGTACTTC. Its protein is CASSPSIRSGAFSYEQYF. The chain combines TRBV5-6 with TRBJ2-7; weak D call: TRBD1 (6 bases). V lost 4 bases and J lost 0, with 23 bases in between. Germline V gene sequence: CDR1 SGHDT, CDR2 YYEEEE. The CDR3 has 18 amino acids. The full variable domain, completed using reference TRBV5-6 and TRBJ2-7, is DAGVTQSPTHLIKTRGQQVTLRCSPKSGHDTVSWYQQALGQGPQFIFQYYEEEERQRGNFPDRFSGHQFPNYSSELNVNALLLGDSALYLCASSPSIRSGAFSYEQYFGPGTRLTVT.

This clone was counted a few times. The rearrangement links TRBV6-2 or TRBV6-3 to TRBJ2-7; no definite D call. The CDR3 has 11 amino acids. Per the germline V gene, CDR1 is MNHEY and CDR2 is SVGEGT. The ends were cut back, 4 bases at V and 2 bases at J, with 3 bases in the middle. The CDR3 nucleotides are TGTGCCAGCAGTTTAACCTACGAGCAGTACTTC. It specifies CASSLTYEQYF.

The V gene is TRBV15, the J gene TRBJ1-5; D is uncertain. V lost 7 bases to trimming and J lost 6 bases, with 19 bases between them. The CDR3 contains 15 residues. Germline V gene lookup returns CDR1 LNHNV and CDR2 YYDKDF (reference sequence). The CDR3 protein is CATKTEKIATQPQHF. In DNA form, the CDR3 reads TGTGCCACCAAGACTGAGAAAATAGCAACTCAGCCCCAGCATTTT.

This clone was recorded once. The rearrangement joins TRBV7-2 to TRBJ2-7; 10 bases are a match to TRBD1. CDR1 is SGHTA, CDR2 FQGNSA, per germline. The CDR3 is made up of 15 amino acids. The J segment lost 4 bases and the V segment lost 5 bases, leaving 8 bases of the junction unmatched. The CDR3 reads CASSTTPGQGYEQYF. The CDR3 DNA is TGTGCCAGCAGCACGACACCGGGACAGGGGTACGAGCAGTACTTC.

The chain recombines TRBV5-1 with TRBJ1-1, with TRBD1 matching over 12 bases. Germline CDR1 and CDR2: SGHRS and YFSETQ. The V segment lost 3 bases and the J segment 5 bases; nucleotides outside the gene matches: 8. The CDR3 is 16 amino acids. The CDR3 spells CASSSGTGGKRTEAFF. Written as DNA, the CDR3 is TGCGCCAGCAGCTCCGGGACAGGGGGCAAGCGAACTGAAGCTTTCTTT.